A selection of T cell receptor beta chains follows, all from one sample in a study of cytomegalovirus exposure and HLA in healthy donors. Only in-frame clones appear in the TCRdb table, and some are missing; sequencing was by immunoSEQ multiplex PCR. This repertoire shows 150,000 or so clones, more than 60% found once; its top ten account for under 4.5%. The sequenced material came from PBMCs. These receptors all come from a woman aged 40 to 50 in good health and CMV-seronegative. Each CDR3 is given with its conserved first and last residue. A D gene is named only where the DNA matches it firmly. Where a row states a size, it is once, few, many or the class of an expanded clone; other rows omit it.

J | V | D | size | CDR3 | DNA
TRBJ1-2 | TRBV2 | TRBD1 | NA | CASNKGGEGGYTF | TGTGCCAGCAATAAAGGGGGCGAGGGTGGCTACACCTTC
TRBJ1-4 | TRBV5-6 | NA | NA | CASSPQGTNEKLFF | TGTGCCAGCAGCCCACAGGGAACTAATGAAAAACTGTTTTTT
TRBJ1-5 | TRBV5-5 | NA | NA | CASSWASPPQHF | TGTGCCAGCAGTTGGGCATCTCCGCCCCAGCATTTT
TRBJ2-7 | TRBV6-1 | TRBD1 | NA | CASSLTGVRREQYF | TGTGCCAGCAGCCTCACAGGGGTCCGGCGGGAGCAGTACTTC
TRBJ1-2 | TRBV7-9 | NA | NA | CASSRGGDLYGYTF | TGTGCCAGCAGCCGAGGGGGGGACCTCTATGGCTACACCTTC
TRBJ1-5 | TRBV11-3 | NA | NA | CASSLGRDLTRQPQHF | TGTGCCAGCAGCTTAGGGCGGGATTTGACGCGGCAGCCCCAGCATTTT
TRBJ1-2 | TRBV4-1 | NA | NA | CASSQATTVYGYTF | TGCGCCAGCAGCCAAGCTACGACAGTCTATGGCTACACCTTC
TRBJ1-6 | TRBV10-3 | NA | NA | CAISGSGPNNSPLHF | TGTGCCATCAGTGGGTCTGGGCCGAATAATTCACCCCTCCACTTT
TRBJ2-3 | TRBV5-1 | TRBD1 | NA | CASSSDRSDTDTQYF | TGCGCCAGCAGCTCGGACAGGTCCGACACAGATACGCAGTATTTT
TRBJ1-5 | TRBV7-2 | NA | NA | CASSLVNGHNQPQHF | TGTGCCAGCAGCTTAGTTAACGGACACAATCAGCCCCAGCATTTT
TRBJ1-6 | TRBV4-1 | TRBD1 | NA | CASSQVGQGITSPLHF | TGCGCCAGCAGCCAAGTTGGACAGGGAATTACGTCACCCCTCCACTTT
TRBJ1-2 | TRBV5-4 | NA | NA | CASSPGIYGYTF | TGTGCCAGCAGCCCGGGTATCTATGGCTACACCTTC
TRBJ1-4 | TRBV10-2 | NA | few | CASSAVNEKLFF | TGCGCCAGCAGTGCAGTTAATGAAAAACTGTTTTTT
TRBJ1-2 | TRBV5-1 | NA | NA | CASSLESPGGYTF | TGCGCCAGCAGCTTGGAATCCCCGGGGGGCTACACCTTC
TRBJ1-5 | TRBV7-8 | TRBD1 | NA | CASSFVTGGLSNQPQHF | TGTGCCAGCAGCTTCGTCACAGGGGGACTGAGCAATCAGCCCCAGCATTTT
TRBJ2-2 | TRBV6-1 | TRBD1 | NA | CASSEKIQGQGTKAGELFF | TGTGCCAGCAGTGAAAAAATACAGGGACAGGGAACTAAGGCCGGGGAGCTGTTTTTT
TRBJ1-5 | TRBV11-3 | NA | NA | CASSLEENQPQHF | TGTGCCAGCAGCTTAGAAGAGAACCAGCCCCAGCATTTT
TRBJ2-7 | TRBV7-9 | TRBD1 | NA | CASSLAQGTAYEQYF | TGTGCCAGCAGCTTAGCACAGGGGACCGCCTACGAGCAGTACTTC
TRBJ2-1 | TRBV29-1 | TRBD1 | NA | CSIAQGAVYNEQFF | TGCAGCATAGCACAGGGGGCTGTCTACAATGAGCAGTTCTTC
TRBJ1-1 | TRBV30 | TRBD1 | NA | CAWSYNPGQKNTEAFF | TGTGCCTGGAGCTATAATCCGGGACAGAAGAACACTGAAGCTTTCTTT
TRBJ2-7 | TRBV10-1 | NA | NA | CASSDPGPPYEQYF | TGCGCCAGCAGTGATCCTGGGCCCCCCTACGAGCAGTACTTC
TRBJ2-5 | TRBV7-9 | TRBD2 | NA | CASSLVAGWETQYF | TGTGCCAGCAGCTTAGTAGCGGGTTGGGAGACCCAGTACTTC
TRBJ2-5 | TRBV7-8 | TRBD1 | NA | CASSFYTGGETQYF | TGTGCCAGCAGCTTTTACACAGGGGGCGAGACCCAGTACTTC
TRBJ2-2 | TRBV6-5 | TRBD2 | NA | CASSYDLRRGTGELFF | TGTGCCAGCAGTTACGACTTGCGGCGGGGGACCGGGGAGCTGTTTTTT
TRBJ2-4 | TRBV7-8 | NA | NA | CASSLGGENIQYF | TGTGCCAGCAGCCTAGGGGGGGAAAACATTCAGTACTTC
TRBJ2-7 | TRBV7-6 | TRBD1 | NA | CASSLAPKGDRGAYEQYF | TGTGCCAGCAGCTTAGCGCCGAAAGGGGACAGGGGGGCCTACGAGCAGTACTTC
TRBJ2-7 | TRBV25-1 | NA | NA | CASSELRDLDEQYF | TGTGCCAGCAGTGAGCTTCGGGACTTGGACGAGCAGTACTTC
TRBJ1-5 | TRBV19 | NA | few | CASSIVSGPQPQHF | TGTGCCAGTAGTATAGTTTCAGGGCCTCAGCCCCAGCATTTT
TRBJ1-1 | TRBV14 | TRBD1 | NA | CASSPQTGVYTEAFF | TGTGCCAGCAGCCCTCAGACAGGGGTTTACACTGAAGCTTTCTTT
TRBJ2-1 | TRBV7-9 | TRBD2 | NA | CASSSQAGVPGNEQFF | TGTGCCAGCAGCTCCCAAGCGGGAGTCCCGGGGAATGAGCAGTTCTTC
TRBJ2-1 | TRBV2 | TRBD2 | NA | CASSEELAEYNEQFF | TGTGCCAGCAGTGAAGAGCTAGCGGAGTACAATGAGCAGTTCTTC
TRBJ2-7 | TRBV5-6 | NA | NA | CASSSLEGGQGAYEQYF | TGTGCCAGCAGCTCCCTGGAGGGAGGTCAGGGGGCCTACGAGCAGTACTTC
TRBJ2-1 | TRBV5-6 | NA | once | CASSLVSGNEQFF | TGTGCCAGCAGCTTGGTGTCGGGCAATGAGCAGTTCTTC
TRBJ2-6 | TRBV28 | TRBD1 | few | CASSSYRNRDRDFSGANVLTF | TGTGCCAGCAGTTCATATCGGAACCGGGACAGGGACTTCTCTGGGGCCAACGTCCTGACTTTC
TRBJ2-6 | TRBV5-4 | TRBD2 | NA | CASRLPGLAGESGANVLTF | TGTGCCAGCAGACTCCCCGGCCTAGCGGGAGAGTCTGGGGCCAACGTCCTGACTTTC